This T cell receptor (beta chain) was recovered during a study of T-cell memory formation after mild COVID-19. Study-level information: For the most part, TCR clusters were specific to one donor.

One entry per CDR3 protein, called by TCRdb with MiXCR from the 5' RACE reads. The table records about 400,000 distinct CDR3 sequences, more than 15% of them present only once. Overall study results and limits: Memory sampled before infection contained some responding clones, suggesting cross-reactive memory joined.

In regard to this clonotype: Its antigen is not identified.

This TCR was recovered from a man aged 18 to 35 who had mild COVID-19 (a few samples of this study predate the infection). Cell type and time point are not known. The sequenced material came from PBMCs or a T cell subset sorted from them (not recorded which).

CDR3 in amino acids: CASSLLRITAYSNQPQHF. The CDR3, as DNA: TGTGCCAGCAGCTTACTACGGATAACAGCTTATAGCAATCAGCCCCAGCATTTT. V usage is TRBV7-8 and J usage is TRBJ1-5, with D uncertain. This CDR3 contains 18 residues. Germline CDR1 is SGHVS and CDR2 is FQNEAQ. V dropped 2 bases and J dropped 0 bases, with 17 bases sitting between them.